This T cell receptor (beta chain) was captured in a study of blood T cells in healthy people across ages. Whole-study results and caveats: The fall in TCR beta diversity per million T cells was roughly linear with age. Long-lived donors had more naive CD4+ cells and higher diversity than aged donors.

Concerning this clonotype: Its antigen is as yet unknown.

It was with a sample-barcoded 5' primer and a J-beta primer mix that a second PCR of roughly 6 to 12 cycles was run. A single record per CDR3 protein comes from TCRdb applying MiXCR to the 5' RACE reads. This sample yields about a million distinct CDR3 sequences, of which roughly 48% are seen a single time; 10% to 15% belongs to the top ten. The CDR3 totals 15 residues. The V gene lost 5 bases and the J gene lost 4 bases, with 16 bases spanning the gap. Germline loops: CDR1 SEHNR, CDR2 FQNEAQ (reference sequence). Every participating donor contributed 9.5 to 10 milliliters of peripheral blood through a draw. Per sample, extraction of total RNA gave at least 5.5 micrograms in every case.

The chain links TRBV7-9 to TRBJ2-3; D not resolved. Sequencing was performed on blood. This clonotype was obtained from a man under 40 in good health. The CDR3 DNA follows: TGTGCCAGCAGCCCCCCTGGCGTAGGACCAGATACGCAGTATTTT. Encoded protein: CASSPPGVGPDTQYF.